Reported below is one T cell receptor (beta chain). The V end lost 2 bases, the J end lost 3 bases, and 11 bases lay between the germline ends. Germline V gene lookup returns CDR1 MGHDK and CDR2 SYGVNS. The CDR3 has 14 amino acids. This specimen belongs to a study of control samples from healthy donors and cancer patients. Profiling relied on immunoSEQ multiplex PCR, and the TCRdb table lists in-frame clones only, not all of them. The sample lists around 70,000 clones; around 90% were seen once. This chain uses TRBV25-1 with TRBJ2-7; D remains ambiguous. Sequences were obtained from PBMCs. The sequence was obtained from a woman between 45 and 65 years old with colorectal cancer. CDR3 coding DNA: TGTGCCAGCAGTGAACGGCTAGGGTACTACGAGCAGTACGTC. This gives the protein CASSERLGYYEQYV.